The present T cell receptor (beta chain) was sequenced within a study of T cells in localized non-small cell lung cancer. This clone was counted between two and nine times. Its antigen is currently unknown. The junction had 7 bases not matched to a gene; V was cut back by 3 bases and J by 6 bases. Germline V lookup: CDR1 SGHNT, CDR2 YENEEA. The CDR3 extends over 14 amino acids. Study-wide results and limits: The study detected a median approximately 55 of the top 100 tumor clones in adjacent lung. The greatest T cell clonality was found in uninvolved adjacent lung (higher than in tumor). Longer overall survival was associated with a higher density of T cells in the blood.

Libraries were prepared by immunoSEQ multiplex PCR; TCRdb keeps only in-frame clonotypes and omits some of them. The sample has approximately 5,300 clones, around a third seen once. This TCR was sampled from a male donor aged 60 or older with stage III lung adenocarcinoma. The sample in question was lung tumor tissue, obtained before any cancer treatment. The chain links TRBV11-3 to TRBJ1-2, with 7 bases identical to TRBD1. The chain's CDR3 is CASSLSRQGDGYTF. The CDR3 DNA reads TGTGCCAGCAGCTTGTCGAGACAGGGAGATGGCTACACCTTC.